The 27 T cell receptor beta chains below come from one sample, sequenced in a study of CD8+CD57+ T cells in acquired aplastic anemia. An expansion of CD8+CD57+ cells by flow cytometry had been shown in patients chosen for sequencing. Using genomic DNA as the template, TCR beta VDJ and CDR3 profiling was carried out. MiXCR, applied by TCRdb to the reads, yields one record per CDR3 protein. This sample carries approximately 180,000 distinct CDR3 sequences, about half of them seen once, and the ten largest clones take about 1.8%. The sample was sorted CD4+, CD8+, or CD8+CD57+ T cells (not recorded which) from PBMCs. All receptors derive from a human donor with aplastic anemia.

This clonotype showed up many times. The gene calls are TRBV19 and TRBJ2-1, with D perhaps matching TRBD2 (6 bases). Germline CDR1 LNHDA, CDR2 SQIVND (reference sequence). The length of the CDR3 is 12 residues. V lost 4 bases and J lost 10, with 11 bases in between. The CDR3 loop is CASSNWGGEQFF. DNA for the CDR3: TGTGCCAGTAGTAACTGGGGAGGAGAGCAGTTCTTC.

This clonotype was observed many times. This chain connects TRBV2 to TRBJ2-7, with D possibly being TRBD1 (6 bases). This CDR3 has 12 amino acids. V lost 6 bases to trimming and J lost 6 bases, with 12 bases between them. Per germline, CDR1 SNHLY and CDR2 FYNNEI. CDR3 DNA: TGTGCCAGCAGGGTACAGGGTTCCGAGCAGTACTTC. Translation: CASRVQGSEQYF.

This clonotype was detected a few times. The CDR3 DNA sequence: TGTGCCAGCAGCACCCCCGGGGGTGGTGATAGCAATCAGCCCCAGCATTTT. It codes for CASSTPGGGDSNQPQHF. The gene calls are TRBV6-1 and TRBJ1-5, with TRBD1 as a possible D gene (5 bases). Looked up from germline, CDR1 is MNHNS and CDR2 is SASEGT. Trimming took 6 bases from V and 0 from J, leaving 18 bases between them. The CDR3 sequence is 17 residues long.

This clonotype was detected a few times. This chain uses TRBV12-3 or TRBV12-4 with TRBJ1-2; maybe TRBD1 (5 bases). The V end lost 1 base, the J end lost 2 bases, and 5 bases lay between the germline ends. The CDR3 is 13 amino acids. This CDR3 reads CASSLGQNYGYTF. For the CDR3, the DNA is TGTGCCAGCAGTTTAGGACAGAACTATGGCTACACCTTC.

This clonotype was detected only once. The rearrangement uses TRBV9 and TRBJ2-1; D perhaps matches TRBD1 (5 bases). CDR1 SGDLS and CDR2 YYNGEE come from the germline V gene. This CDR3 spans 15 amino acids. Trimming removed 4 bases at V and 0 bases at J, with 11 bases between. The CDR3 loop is CASSSTGSSYNEQFF. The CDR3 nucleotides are TGTGCCAGCAGCTCAACAGGATCCTCCTACAATGAGCAGTTCTTC.

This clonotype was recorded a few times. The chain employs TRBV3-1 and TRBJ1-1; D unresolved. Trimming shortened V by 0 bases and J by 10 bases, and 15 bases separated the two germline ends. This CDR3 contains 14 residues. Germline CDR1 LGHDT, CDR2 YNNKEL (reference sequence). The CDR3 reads CASSQDQGTGGAFF. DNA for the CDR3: TGTGCCAGCAGCCAAGATCAAGGTACCGGAGGAGCTTTCTTT.

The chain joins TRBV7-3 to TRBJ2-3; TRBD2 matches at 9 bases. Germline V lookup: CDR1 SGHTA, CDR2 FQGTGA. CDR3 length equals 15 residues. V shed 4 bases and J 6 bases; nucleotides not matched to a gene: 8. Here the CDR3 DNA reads TGTGCCAGCAGCTGGACTAGCGCACCTATTGATACGCAGTATTTT. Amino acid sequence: CASSWTSAPIDTQYF.

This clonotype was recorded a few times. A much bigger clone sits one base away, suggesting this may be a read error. This chain's CDR3 is CASSFRASGNNEQFF. For the CDR3, the DNA is TGTGCCAGCAGCTTCCGGGCTAGCGGGAACAATGAGCAGTTCTTC. V is TRBV11-2 and J is TRBJ2-1; TRBD2 matches at 9 bases. Germline-derived CDR1 and CDR2 are SGHAT and FQNNGV. The CDR3 spans 15 residues. Trimming removed 3 bases from V and 5 bases from J; junction bases left unmatched: 5.

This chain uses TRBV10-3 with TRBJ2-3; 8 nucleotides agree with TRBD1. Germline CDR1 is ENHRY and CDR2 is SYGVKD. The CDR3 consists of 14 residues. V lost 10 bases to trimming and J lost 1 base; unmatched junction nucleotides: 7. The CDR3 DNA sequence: TGTGCCAGTGCGACAGGGGTCGGCACAGATACGCAGTATTTT. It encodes CASATGVGTDTQYF.

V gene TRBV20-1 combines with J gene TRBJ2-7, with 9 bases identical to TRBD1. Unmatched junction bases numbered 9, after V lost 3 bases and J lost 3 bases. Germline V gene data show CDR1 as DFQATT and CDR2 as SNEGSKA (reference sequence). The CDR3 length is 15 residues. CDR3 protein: CSASPLHRGLYEQYF. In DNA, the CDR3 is TGCAGTGCTAGTCCTCTCCACAGGGGGCTCTACGAGCAGTACTTC.

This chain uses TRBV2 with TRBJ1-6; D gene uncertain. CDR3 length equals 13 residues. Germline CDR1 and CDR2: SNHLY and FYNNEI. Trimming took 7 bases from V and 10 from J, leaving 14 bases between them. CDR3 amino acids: CASMFQSRSPLHF. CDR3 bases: TGTGCCAGCATGTTCCAGTCTCGATCACCCCTCCACTTT.

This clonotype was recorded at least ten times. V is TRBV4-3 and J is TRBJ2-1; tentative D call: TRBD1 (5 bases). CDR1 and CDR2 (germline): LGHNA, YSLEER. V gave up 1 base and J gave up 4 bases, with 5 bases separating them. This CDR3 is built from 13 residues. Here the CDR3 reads CASSQGQYNEQFF. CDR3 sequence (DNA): TGCGCCAGCAGCCAAGGACAGTACAATGAGCAGTTCTTC.

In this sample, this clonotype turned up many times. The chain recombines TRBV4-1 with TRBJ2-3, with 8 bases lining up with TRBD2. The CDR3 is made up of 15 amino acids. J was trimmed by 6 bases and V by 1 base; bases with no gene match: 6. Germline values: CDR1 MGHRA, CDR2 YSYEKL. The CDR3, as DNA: TGCGCCAGCAGCCAAGGCACGGGGGGGCCGGATACGCAGTATTTT. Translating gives CASSQGTGGPDTQYF.

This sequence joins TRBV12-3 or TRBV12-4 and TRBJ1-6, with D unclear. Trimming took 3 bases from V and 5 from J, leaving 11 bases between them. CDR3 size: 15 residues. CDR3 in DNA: TGTGCCAGCAGTTTGCGACCAGCTGATAATTCACCCCTCCACTTT. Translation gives CASSLRPADNSPLHF.

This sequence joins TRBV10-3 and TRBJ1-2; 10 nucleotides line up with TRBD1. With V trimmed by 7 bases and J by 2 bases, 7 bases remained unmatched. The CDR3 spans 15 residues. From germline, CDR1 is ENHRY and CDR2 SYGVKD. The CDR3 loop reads CAIKTGGIGNYGYTF. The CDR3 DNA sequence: TGTGCCATCAAGACAGGGGGCATAGGGAACTATGGCTACACCTTC.

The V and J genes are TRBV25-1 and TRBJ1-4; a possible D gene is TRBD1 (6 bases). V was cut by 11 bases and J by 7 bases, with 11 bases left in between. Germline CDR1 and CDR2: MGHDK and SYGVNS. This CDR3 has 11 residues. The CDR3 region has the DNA TGTGCCTCACAGGGAGGTGAAAAACTGTTTTTT. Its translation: CASQGGEKLFF.

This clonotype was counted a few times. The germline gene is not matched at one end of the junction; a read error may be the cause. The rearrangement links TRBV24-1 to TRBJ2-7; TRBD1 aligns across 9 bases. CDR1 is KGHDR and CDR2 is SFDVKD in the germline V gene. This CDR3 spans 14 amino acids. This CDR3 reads CATSDSGTGPERYF. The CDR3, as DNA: TGTGCCACCAGTGATTCCGGGACAGGGCCTGAGCGGTACTTC.

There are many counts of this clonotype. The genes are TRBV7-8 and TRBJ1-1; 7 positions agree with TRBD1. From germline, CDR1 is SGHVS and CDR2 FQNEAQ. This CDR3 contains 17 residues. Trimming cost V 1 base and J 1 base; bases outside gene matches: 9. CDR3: CASSLGVWDSPNTEAFF. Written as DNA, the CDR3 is TGTGCCAGCAGCTTAGGGGTGTGGGACAGCCCGAACACTGAAGCTTTCTTT.

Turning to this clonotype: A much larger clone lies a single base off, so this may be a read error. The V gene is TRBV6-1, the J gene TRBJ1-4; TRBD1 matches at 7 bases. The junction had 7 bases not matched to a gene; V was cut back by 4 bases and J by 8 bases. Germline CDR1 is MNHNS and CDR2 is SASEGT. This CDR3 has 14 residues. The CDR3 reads CASSGTGGEEKLFF. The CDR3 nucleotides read TGTGCCAGCAGTGGGACAGGAGGCGAGGAAAAACTGTTTTTT.

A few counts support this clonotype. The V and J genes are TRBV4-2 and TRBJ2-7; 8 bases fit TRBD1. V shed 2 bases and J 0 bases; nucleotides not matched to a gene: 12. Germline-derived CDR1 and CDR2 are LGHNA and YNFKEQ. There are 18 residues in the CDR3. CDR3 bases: TGTGCCAGCAGCCAAAGGACAGGGTTTGCGTTGAGCTCCTACGAGCAGTACTTC. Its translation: CASSQRTGFALSSYEQYF.

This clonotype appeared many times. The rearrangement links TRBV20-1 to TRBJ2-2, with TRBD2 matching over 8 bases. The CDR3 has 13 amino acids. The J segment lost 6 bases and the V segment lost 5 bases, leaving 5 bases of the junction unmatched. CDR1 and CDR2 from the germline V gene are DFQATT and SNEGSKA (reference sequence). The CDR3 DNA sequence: TGCAGTGCTCCCGGGACTAGTGCCGGGGAGCTGTTTTTT. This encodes CSAPGTSAGELFF.

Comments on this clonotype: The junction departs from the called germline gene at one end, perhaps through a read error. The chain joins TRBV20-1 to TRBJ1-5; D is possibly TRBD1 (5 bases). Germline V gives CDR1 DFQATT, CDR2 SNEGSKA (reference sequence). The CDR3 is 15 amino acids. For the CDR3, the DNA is TGCAGTGCCCCTAGACCGGGACCGTTTAATCAGCCCCAGCATTTC. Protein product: CSAPRPGPFNQPQHF.

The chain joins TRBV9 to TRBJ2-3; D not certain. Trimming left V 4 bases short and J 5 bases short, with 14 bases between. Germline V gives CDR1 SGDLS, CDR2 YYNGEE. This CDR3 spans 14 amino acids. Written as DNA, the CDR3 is TGTGCCAGCAGCCCTGGCCCATCCTTAGATACGCAGTATTTT. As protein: CASSPGPSLDTQYF.

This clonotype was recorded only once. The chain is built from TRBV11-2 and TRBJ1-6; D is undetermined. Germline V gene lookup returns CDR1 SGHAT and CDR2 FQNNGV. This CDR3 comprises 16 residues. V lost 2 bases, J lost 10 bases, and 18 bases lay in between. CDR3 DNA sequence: TGTGCCAGCAGCTTAACCCAGGCCGCTAAGGGCTCACCCCTCCACTTT. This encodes CASSLTQAAKGSPLHF.

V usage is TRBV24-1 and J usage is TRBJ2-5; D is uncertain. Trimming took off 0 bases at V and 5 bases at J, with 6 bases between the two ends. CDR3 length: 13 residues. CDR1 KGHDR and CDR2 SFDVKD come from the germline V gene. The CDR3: CATSDLPGETQYF. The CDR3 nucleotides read TGTGCCACCAGTGATTTGCCGGGCGAGACCCAGTACTTC.

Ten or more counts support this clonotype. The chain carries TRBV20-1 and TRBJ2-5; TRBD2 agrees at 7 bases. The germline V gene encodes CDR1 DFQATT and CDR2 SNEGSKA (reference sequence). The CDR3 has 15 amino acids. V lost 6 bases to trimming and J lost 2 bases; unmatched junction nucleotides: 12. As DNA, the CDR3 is TGCAGTGCACGGAATCCCGAACTAGCGCAAGAGACCCAGTACTTC. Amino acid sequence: CSARNPELAQETQYF.

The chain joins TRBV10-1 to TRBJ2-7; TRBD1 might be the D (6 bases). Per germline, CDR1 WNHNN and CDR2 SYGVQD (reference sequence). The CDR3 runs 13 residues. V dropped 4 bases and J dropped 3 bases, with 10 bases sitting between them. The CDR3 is CASSGTEIYEQYF. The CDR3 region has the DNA TGCGCCAGCAGTGGGACAGAAATCTACGAGCAGTACTTC.